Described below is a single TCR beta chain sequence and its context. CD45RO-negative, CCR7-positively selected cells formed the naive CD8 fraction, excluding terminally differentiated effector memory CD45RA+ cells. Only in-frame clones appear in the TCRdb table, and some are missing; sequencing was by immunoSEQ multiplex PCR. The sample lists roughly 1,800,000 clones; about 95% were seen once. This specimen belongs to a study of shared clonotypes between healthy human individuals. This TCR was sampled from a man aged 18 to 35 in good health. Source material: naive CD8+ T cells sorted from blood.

The CDR3 DNA sequence: TGCAGCGTTGAAGACCAAGACGGGACACACTACGAGCAGTACTTC. Its protein product is CSVEDQDGTHYEQYF. This chain connects TRBV29-1 to TRBJ2-7, with D perhaps TRBD1 (6 bases). V lost 0 bases and J 3 bases, leaving 15 bases between the germline ends. The CDR3 is made up of 15 amino acids. Germline loops: CDR1 SQVTM, CDR2 ANQGSEA.